The clone carrying this T cell receptor beta chain was seen repeatedly, ten times or more. Its antigen is not identified. The sample is drawn from a study of neurological immune-mediated disorders. Overall study results and limits: No CDR3 amino acid sequences were shared by expanded clones across subjects, suggesting private repertoires in all groups. Phylogenetic grouping assigned the repertoires of 18 of 34 multiple sclerosis patients to one related-CDR3 cluster, which constitutes a possible signature.

Time point indicated: longitudinal time-point 3. The unsorted libraries were made from 2 million PBMCs kept at -80 C. With 10-nucleotide random UMIs included, cDNA was synthesized by 5'RACE. TCRdb ran MiXCR on the 5' RACE reads and lists one entry per CDR3 protein. The sample consists of approximately 85,000 distinct CDR3 sequences, 4.3% of them appearing once. Germline CDR1 and CDR2: SNHLY and FYNNEI. The CDR3 has 15 amino acids. Trimming left V 3 bases short and J 2 bases short, with 14 bases between. The sequencing input was PBMCs. The chain has TRBV2 and TRBJ2-7, with D perhaps matching TRBD1 (5 bases). This receptor was taken from a woman in her sixties or seventies with multiple sclerosis. CDR3 sequence reads: CASSDRARLAYEQYF. CDR3 sequence (DNA): TGTGCCAGCAGTGACAGGGCACGTCTCGCCTACGAGCAGTACTTC.